A selection of T cell receptor beta chains follows, all from one sample in a study. TCRdb re-analysed the 5' RACE reads in MiXCR, keeping a single row per CDR3 protein. Here the sample spans more than 45,000 distinct CDR3 sequences, 25% to 30% being singletons. The sequenced sample consisted of tumor-infiltrating memory CD4+ T cells sorted from the breast tumor. The receptor set was obtained from a female donor with breast cancer. CDR3s include the opening cysteine and the closing phenylalanine or tryptophan. D genes are given only for firm matches. Not every row has a clone size; where given, it reads once, few, many or a size class.

j_gene	abundance	d_gene	v_gene	CDR3nt	CDR3aa
TRBJ2-5	few	-	TRBV20-1	TGCAGTGCTAGAGATCCTTGGCGAGCTTCAGAGACCCAGTACTTC	CSARDPWRASETQYF
TRBJ2-1	-	TRBD1	TRBV5-1	TGCGCCAGCAGCTTACAGGGGACCCTCAATGAGCAGTTCTTC	CASSLQGTLNEQFF
TRBJ1-2	-	TRBD1	TRBV6-5	TGTGCCACCCACAACTACAGACAGGGGGATCGGTATGGCTACACCTTC	CATHNYRQGDRYGYTF
TRBJ2-2	-	-	TRBV20-1	TGCAGTGCTAGGGCGCAGGAAGGGATCGGGGAGCTGTTTTTT	CSARAQEGIGELFF
TRBJ2-7	few	TRBD1	TRBV10-3	TGTGCCACAGTCGGACAGGGATGGGCGCAGTACTTC	CATVGQGWAQYF
TRBJ2-7	-	-	TRBV19	TGTGCCAGTAGTATAGCTTCAGCAGGCTCCTACGAGCAGTACTTC	CASSIASAGSYEQYF
TRBJ1-5	few	-	TRBV10-3	TGTGCCATCAGTGAGCGACCGGGGGATCAGCCCCAGCATTTT	CAISERPGDQPQHF
TRBJ2-1	-	TRBD2	TRBV20-1	TGCAGTGCTACCCCAGCGGGAGGGTTTAAGGATGAGCAGTTCTTC	CSATPAGGFKDEQFF
TRBJ2-1	few	TRBD2	TRBV12-3/TRBV12-4	TGTGCCACCGGGGGGGATTCCTACAATGAGCAGTTCTTC	CATGGDSYNEQFF
TRBJ2-1	-	TRBD2	TRBV12-3/TRBV12-4	TGTGCCAGCAGCCCGACGCTAGCGGGAGGCTGGTTTCCGGATTATGAGCAGTTCTTC	CASSPTLAGGWFPDYEQFF
TRBJ2-7	-	-	TRBV25-1	TGTGCCAGCAGTGAAGGGGGCCCCTACGAGCAGTACTTC	CASSEGGPYEQYF
TRBJ2-3	-	TRBD2	TRBV20-1	TGCAGTGCTCGGGGGACTAGCGGGAGCGATACGCAGTATTTT	CSARGTSGSDTQYF
TRBJ2-1	-	TRBD2	TRBV12-3/TRBV12-4	TGTGCCAGCAGTTTAAGCGGGAGTTTTAGCTCCTACAATGAGCAGTTCTTC	CASSLSGSFSSYNEQFF
TRBJ2-3	-	TRBD2	TRBV6-5	TGTGCCAGCAGTAGGAAGACTAGCGGGAGGACAGATACGCAGTATTTT	CASSRKTSGRTDTQYF
TRBJ1-5	-	-	TRBV7-9	TGTGCCAGCAGCTTAGGTGAGGCAGATCAGCCCCAGCATTTT	CASSLGEADQPQHF
TRBJ2-5	-	-	TRBV4-1	TGCGCCAGCAGCCAAGATACTTGGATAGGAGAGACCCAGTACTTC	CASSQDTWIGETQYF
TRBJ1-1	few	-	TRBV15	TGTGCCACCAGCAGAGATAGAACCCGGGGTGGATTTTCCCCGTTGACTTTCTTT	CATSRDRTRGGFSPLTFF
TRBJ2-7	-	TRBD2	TRBV5-1	TGCGCCAGCAGCCCCGGGGACTACTCCTACGAGCAGTACTTC	CASSPGDYSYEQYF